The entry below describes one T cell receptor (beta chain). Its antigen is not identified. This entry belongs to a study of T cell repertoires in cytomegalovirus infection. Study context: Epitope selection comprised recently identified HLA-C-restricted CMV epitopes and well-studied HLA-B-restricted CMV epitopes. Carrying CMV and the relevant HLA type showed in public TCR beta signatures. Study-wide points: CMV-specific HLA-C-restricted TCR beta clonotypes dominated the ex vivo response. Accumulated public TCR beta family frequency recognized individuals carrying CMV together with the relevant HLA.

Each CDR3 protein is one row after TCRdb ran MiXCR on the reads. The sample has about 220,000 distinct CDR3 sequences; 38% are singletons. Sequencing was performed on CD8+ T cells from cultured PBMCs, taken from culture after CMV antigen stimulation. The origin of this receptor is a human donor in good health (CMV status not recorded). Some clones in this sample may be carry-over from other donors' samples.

The CDR3 nucleotides are TGTGCCAGCAGTGTGTTGGGACAGGGGTACAATGAGCAGTTCTTC. Its translation: CASSVLGQGYNEQFF. V gene TRBV2 combines with J gene TRBJ2-1, with TRBD1 matching 10 bases. V shed 4 bases, J shed 4 bases, and the junction held 4 bases outside the gene matches. This CDR3 spans 15 amino acids. CDR1 and CDR2 from the germline V gene are SNHLY and FYNNEI.